The clone carrying this T cell receptor beta chain was detected only once. Seattle patient enrollment occurred during active infection, with longitudinal follow-up thereafter. As originally analysed: Reference gene primers were amplified, and this amplification served to estimate nucleated cell counts. The table came from immunoSEQ multiplex PCR; TCRdb's copy has only in-frame clones and leaves some out. V, J and clone size are those of that table, while D and trimming were read from the DNA. Here the sample spans roughly 180,000 clones, over 70% being singletons. This entry comes from a study of blood T cell repertoires in COVID-19. Whole-study context: COVID-19 samples collected from the United States, Italy and Spain covered acute and convalescent phases.

CDR3 length equals 14 residues. V shed 2 bases and J 6 bases; nucleotides not matched to a gene: 4. The germline V gene encodes CDR1 LNHDA and CDR2 SQIVND (reference sequence). The rearrangement links TRBV19 to TRBJ1-5, with TRBD1 matching over 7 bases. Sequencing was done on a sample of peripheral blood. The TCR comes from a woman between 40 and 55 years old with COVID-19, enrolled during active disease. The CDR3 nucleotides are TGTGCCAGTAGTATAAGGGCAGGGGGTCAGCCCCAGCATTTT. Translating it yields CASSIRAGGQPQHF.